This paragraph reports one TCR beta chain. The antigen remains unidentified. The CDR3 extends over 13 amino acids. Per germline, CDR1 SGHDT and CDR2 YYEEEE. V was pared by 6 bases and J by 7 bases, with 14 bases between. Produced via immunoSEQ multiplex PCR; TCRdb's table is partial and in-frame only. The sample shows 40,000 to 60,000 clones, approximately 86% of them seen only once. The entry originates in a study of radiotherapy plus CTLA-4 blockade in lung cancer. The wider study: Under 20% of patients responded objectively, and around 32% achieved disease control. Regarding the study as a whole: An expansion of tumor-derived TCR clones occurred in blood after radiotherapy plus ipilimumab.

With ipilimumab providing CTLA-4 blockade, focal radiation was administered to patients who had chemo-refractory metastatic non-small-cell lung cancer. The sequence derives from a human donor with non-small cell lung cancer that progressed on radiotherapy plus ipilimumab. Some clones in this sample may be carry-over from other donors' samples. Sequenced material: peripheral blood, taken from a patient treated with radiotherapy plus ipilimumab. This rearrangement joins TRBV5-6 to TRBJ1-5; a possible D gene is TRBD1 (5 bases). CDR3 sequence: CASMRQRGQPQHF. In DNA, the CDR3 is TGTGCCAGCATGCGACAGCGGGGACAGCCCCAGCATTTT. Together with reference TRBV5-6 and TRBJ1-5, the CDR3 gives the full variable domain: DAGVTQSPTHLIKTRGQQVTLRCSPKSGHDTVSWYQQALGQGPQFIFQYYEEEERQRGNFPDRFSGHQFPNYSSELNVNALLLGDSALYLCASMRQRGQPQHFGDGTRLSIL.